The clone carrying this T cell receptor (beta chain) was detected once. The record originates from a study of Ad26.COV2.S vaccination and SARS-CoV-2 variants. Treatment defined: about 20 received Ad26.COV2.S at low or high dose, single or two shots; a few received placebo; per-sample allocation not given. Day 63 after the first vaccine or placebo injection was the time point for sampling. Repertoires were generated with immunoSEQ multiplex PCR, while TCRdb's copy carries only in-frame clones and drops some. The table lists 500,000 or so clones, roughly 87% of them singletons. The specimen comprised peripheral blood, sampled in a trial of Ad26.COV2.S vaccine versus placebo. The origin of this receptor is a person aged 18 to 59 who received the Ad26.COV2.S COVID-19 vaccine or a placebo.

The CDR3: CASSRTGGVGEQYF. The DNA for the CDR3 is TGTGCCAGCAGCAGGACAGGGGGCGTAGGGGAGCAGTACTTC. The V and J genes are TRBV11-3 and TRBJ2-7; TRBD1 agrees at 11 bases. V was clipped by 5 bases and J by 7 bases; unmatched bases: 7. The length of the CDR3 is 14 residues. The germline V gene encodes CDR1 SGHNT and CDR2 YENEEA.